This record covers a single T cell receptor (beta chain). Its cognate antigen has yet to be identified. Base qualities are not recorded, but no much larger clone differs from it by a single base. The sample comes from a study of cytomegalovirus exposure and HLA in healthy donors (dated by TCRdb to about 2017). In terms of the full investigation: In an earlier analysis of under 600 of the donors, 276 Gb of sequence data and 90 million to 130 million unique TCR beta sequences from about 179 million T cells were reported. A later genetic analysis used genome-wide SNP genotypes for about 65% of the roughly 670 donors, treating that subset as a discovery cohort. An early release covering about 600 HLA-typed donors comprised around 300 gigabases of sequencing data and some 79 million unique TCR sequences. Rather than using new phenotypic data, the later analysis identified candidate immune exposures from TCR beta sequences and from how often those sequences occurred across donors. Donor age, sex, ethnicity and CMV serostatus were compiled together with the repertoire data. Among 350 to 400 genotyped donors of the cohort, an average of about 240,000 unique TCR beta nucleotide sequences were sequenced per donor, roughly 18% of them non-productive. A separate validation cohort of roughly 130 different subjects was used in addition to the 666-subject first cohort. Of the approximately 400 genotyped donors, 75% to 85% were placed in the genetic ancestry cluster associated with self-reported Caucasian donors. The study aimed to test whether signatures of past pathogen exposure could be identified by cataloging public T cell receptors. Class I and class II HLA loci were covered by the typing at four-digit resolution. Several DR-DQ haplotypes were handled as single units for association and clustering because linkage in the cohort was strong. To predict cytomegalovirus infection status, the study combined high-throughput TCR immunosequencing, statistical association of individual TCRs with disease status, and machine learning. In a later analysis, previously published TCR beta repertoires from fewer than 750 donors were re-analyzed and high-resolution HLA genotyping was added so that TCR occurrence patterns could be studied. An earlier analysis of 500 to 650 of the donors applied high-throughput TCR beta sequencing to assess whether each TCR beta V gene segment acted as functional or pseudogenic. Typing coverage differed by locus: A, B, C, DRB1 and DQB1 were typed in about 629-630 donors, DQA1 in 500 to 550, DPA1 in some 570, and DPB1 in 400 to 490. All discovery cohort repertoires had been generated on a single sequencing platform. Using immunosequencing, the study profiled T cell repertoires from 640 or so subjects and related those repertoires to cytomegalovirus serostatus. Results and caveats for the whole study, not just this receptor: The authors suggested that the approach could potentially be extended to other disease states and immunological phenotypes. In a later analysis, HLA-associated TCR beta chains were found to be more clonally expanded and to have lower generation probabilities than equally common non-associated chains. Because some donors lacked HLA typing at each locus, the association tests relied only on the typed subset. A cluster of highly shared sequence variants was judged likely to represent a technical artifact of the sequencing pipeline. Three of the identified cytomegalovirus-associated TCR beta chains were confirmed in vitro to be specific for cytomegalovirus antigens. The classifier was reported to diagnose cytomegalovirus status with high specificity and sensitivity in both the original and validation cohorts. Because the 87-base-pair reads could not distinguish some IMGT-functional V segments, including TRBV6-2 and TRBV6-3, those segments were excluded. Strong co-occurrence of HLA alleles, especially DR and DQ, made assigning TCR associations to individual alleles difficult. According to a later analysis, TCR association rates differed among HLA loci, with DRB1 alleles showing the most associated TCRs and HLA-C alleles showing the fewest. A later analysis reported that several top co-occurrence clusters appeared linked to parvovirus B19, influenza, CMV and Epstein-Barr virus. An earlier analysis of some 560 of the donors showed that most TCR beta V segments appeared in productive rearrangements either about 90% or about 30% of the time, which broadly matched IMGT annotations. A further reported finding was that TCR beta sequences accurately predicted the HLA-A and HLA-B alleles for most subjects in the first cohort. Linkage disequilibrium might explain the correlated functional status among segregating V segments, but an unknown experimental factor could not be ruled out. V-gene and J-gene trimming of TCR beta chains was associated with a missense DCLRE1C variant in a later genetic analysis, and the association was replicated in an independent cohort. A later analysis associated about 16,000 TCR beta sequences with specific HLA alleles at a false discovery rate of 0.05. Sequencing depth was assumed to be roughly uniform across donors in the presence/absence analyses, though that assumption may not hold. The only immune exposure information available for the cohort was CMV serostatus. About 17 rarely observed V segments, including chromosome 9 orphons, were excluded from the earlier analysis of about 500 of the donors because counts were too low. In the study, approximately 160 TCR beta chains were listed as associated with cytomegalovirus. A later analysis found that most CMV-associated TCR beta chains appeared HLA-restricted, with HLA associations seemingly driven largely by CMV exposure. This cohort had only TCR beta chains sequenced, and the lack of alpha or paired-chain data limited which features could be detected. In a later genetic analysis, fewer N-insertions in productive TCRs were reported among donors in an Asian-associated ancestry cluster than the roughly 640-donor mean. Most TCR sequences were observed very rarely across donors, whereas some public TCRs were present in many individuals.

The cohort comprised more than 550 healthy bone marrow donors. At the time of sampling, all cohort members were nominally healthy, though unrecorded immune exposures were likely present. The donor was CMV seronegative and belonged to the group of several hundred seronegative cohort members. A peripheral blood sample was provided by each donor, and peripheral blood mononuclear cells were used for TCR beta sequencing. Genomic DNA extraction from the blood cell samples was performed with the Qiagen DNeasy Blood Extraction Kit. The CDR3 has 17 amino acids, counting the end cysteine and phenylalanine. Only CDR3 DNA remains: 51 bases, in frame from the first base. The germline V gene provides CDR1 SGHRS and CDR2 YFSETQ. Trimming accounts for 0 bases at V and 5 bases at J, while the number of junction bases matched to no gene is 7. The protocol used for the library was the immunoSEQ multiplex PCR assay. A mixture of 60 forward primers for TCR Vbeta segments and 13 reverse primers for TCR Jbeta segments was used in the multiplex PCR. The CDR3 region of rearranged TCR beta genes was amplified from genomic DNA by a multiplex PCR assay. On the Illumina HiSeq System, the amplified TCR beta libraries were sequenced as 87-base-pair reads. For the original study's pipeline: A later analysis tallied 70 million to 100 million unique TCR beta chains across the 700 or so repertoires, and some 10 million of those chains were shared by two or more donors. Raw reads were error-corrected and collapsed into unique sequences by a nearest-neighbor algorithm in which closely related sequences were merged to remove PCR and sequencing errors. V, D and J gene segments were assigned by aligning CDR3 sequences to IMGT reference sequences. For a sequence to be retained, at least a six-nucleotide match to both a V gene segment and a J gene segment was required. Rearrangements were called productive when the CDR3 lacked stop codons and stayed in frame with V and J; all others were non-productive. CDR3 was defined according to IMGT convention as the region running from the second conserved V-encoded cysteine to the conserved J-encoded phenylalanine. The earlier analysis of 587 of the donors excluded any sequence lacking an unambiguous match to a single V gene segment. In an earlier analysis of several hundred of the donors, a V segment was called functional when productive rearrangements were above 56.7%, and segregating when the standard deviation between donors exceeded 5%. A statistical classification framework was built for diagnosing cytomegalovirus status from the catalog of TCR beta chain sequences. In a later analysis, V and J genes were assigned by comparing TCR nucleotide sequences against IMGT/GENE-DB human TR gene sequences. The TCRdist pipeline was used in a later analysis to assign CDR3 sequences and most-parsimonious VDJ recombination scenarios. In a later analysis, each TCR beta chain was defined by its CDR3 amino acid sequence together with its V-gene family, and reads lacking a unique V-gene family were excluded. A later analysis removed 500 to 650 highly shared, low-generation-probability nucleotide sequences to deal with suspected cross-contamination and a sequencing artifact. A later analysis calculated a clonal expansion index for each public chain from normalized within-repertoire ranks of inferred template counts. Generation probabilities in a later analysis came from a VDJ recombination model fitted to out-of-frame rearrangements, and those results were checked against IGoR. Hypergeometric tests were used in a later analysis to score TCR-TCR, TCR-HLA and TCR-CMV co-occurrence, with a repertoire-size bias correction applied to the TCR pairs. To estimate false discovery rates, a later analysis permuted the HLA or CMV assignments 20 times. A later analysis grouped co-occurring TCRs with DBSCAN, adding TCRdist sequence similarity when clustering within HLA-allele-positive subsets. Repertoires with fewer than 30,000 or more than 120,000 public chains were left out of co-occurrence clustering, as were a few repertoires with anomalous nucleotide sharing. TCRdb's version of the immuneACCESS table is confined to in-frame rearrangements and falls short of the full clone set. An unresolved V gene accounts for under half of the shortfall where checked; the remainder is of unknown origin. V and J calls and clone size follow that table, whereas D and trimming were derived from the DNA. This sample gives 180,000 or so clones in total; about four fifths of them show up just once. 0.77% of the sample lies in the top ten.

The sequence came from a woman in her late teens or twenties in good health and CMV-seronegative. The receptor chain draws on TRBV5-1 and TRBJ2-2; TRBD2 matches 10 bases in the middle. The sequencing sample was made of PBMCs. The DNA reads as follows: TGCGCCAGCAGCTTGGCCCTAGCGGGAGTGGGTACCGGGGAGCTGTTTTTT. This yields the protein CASSLALAGVGTGELFF.